This TCR beta chain was identified in a study of CD8 T cells in Susac syndrome. An input of about 0.45 to 1 ug of RNA was subjected to reverse transcription using random hexamers. TCRdb used MiXCR to reprocess the immunoSEQ multiplex PCR reads, holding one entry per CDR3 protein. The sample records about 250,000 distinct CDR3 sequences, about 93% being singletons. This sequence was found in a human donor with multiple sclerosis. Sequenced sample: CD4+ T cells from PBMCs.

The CDR3 DNA reads as TGTGCCAGCAGTCCTCTGACAGGATCCGGCTACACCTTC. Residues: CASSPLTGSGYTF. The V call is TRBV27, the J call TRBJ1-2; D is possibly TRBD1 (6 bases). The CDR3 is 13 amino acids. Germline V gene data show CDR1 as MNHEY and CDR2 as SMNVEV (reference sequence). Trimming took off 5 bases at V and 8 bases at J, with 15 bases between the two ends.